This TCR beta chain was sequenced in a study of blood T cell repertoires in COVID-19. The CDR3 sequence is 14 residues long. After removal of 4 bases from V and 5 bases from J, the junction contained 9 bases not matched to a gene. CDR1 is GTSNPN, CDR2 SVGIG, per germline (reference sequence). Original data processing: Nucleated cell number was recorded as an estimate derived from reference gene primer amplification. Clones were sequenced by immunoSEQ multiplex PCR, and TCRdb holds only the in-frame ones, with some missing. The V and J calls and the clone size are those of that table, but D and trimming were determined from the DNA. The sample consists of about 110,000 clones, over 65% of them appearing once.

This sequence joins TRBV30 and TRBJ2-3, with TRBD2 matching 7 bases. Sequenced: peripheral blood. The clonotype originates from a woman aged 40-49 years with acute or convalescent COVID-19. The CDR3 sequence: CAWTGAGKVDTQYF. The DNA for the CDR3 is TGTGCCTGGACGGGAGCGGGGAAGGTAGATACGCAGTATTTT.